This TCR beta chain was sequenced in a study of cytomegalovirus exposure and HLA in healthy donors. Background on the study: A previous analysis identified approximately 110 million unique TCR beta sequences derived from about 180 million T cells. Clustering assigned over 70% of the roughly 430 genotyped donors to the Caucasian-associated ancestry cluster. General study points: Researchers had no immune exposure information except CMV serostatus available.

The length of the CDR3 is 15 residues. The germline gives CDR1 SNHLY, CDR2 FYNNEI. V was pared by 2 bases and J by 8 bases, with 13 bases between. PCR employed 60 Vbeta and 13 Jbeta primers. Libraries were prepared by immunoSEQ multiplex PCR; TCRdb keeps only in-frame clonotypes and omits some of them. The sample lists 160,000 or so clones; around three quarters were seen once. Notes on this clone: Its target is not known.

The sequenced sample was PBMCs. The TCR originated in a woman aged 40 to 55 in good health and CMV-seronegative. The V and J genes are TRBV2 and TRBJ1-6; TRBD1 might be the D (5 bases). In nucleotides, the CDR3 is TGTGCCAGCAGTGAAATGCGCGGGGGAGATTCACCCCTCCACTTT. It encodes CASSEMRGGDSPLHF.